The rows below give T cell receptor beta chains drawn from one sample of a study of identical twins. In TCRdb, the 5' RACE reads were re-called with MiXCR into one record per CDR3 protein. The sample lists about 530,000 distinct CDR3 sequences, over 12% occurring once. These data were also filed under a second study, of yellow fever vaccine responses in identical twins.

The material sequenced was CD4+ T cells sorted from blood. All receptors come from a young woman in good health. Both conserved end residues are part of each CDR3. A D gene is named only where the DNA matches it firmly. Clone size is stated in some rows and not others, as once, few, many or a class when expanded.

j_gene: TRBJ1-4
len: 13
d_gene: -
abundance: few
v_gene: TRBV5-1
CDR3nt: TGCGCCAGCAGCTTGGTGGGGAATGAAAAACTGTTTTTT
CDR3aa: CASSLVGNEKLFF

j_gene: TRBJ2-2
len: 13
d_gene: -
abundance: few
v_gene: TRBV6-1
CDR3nt: TGTGCCAGCCAGAAGATCGGTACCGGGGAGCTGTTTTTT
CDR3aa: CASQKIGTGELFF

j_gene: TRBJ2-1
len: 15
d_gene: -
abundance: few
v_gene: TRBV20-1
CDR3nt: TGCAGTGCTAGAAGCCGCGGTGGCCGATACAATGAGCAGTTCTTC
CDR3aa: CSARSRGGRYNEQFF

j_gene: TRBJ2-1
len: 16
d_gene: -
abundance: few
v_gene: TRBV5-1
CDR3nt: TGCGCCAGCAGCTCTGTGGGTCGGGGCTCCTACAATGAGCAGTTCTTC
CDR3aa: CASSSVGRGSYNEQFF

j_gene: TRBJ2-1
len: 14
d_gene: -
abundance: once
v_gene: TRBV10-1
CDR3nt: TGCGCCAGCAGTGATAGGGGTTCGGGGGATGAGCAGTTCTTC
CDR3aa: CASSDRGSGDEQFF

j_gene: TRBJ1-1
len: 11
d_gene: -
abundance: few
v_gene: TRBV29-1
CDR3nt: TGCAGCGTTGCGGGTAGCACTGAAGCTTTCTTT
CDR3aa: CSVAGSTEAFF

j_gene: TRBJ1-3
len: 14
d_gene: -
abundance: few
v_gene: TRBV7-9
CDR3nt: TGTGCCAGCCAAAGGACAGTAGACGGAAACACCATATATTTT
CDR3aa: CASQRTVDGNTIYF

j_gene: TRBJ2-1
len: 19
d_gene: TRBD2
abundance: -
v_gene: TRBV11-2
CDR3nt: TGTGCCAGCAGCTACTTAGTCTTTAGCGGGACTAGCGGGGACAATGAGCAGTTCTTC
CDR3aa: CASSYLVFSGTSGDNEQFF

j_gene: TRBJ2-5
len: 17
d_gene: -
abundance: -
v_gene: TRBV19
CDR3nt: TGTGCCAATACCGTTGAACATCAAAGGGGCCCCCAAGAGACCCAGTACTTC
CDR3aa: CANTVEHQRGPQETQYF

j_gene: TRBJ2-1
len: 15
d_gene: TRBD1
abundance: many
v_gene: TRBV5-1
CDR3nt: TGCGCCAGCAGCTCGGGACAGGGTGATTACAATGAGCAGTTCTTC
CDR3aa: CASSSGQGDYNEQFF

j_gene: TRBJ2-3
len: 14
d_gene: TRBD1
abundance: few
v_gene: TRBV20-1
CDR3nt: TGCAGTGCTAGCCGACAGGGAAGGGCAGATACGCAGTATTTT
CDR3aa: CSASRQGRADTQYF

j_gene: TRBJ2-3
len: 15
d_gene: -
abundance: -
v_gene: TRBV4-1
CDR3nt: TGCGCCAGCAGCAATACTAGAAACGGGCCAGATACGCAGTATTTT
CDR3aa: CASSNTRNGPDTQYF

j_gene: TRBJ2-5
len: 13
d_gene: -
abundance: -
v_gene: TRBV19
CDR3nt: TGTGCCAGTAGTATCGTCGGCAAAGAGACCCAGTACTTC
CDR3aa: CASSIVGKETQYF

j_gene: TRBJ2-3
len: 16
d_gene: -
abundance: few
v_gene: TRBV2
CDR3nt: TGTGCCAGCAGTGAAGTAGCTAGAACTAGCACAGATACGCAGTATTTT
CDR3aa: CASSEVARTSTDTQYF

j_gene: TRBJ2-7
len: 19
d_gene: -
abundance: -
v_gene: TRBV3-1
CDR3nt: TGTGCCAGCAGCCAAGATCAGGGGGCGCCAGGCGGGAGGACGTACGAGCAGTACTTC
CDR3aa: CASSQDQGAPGGRTYEQYF